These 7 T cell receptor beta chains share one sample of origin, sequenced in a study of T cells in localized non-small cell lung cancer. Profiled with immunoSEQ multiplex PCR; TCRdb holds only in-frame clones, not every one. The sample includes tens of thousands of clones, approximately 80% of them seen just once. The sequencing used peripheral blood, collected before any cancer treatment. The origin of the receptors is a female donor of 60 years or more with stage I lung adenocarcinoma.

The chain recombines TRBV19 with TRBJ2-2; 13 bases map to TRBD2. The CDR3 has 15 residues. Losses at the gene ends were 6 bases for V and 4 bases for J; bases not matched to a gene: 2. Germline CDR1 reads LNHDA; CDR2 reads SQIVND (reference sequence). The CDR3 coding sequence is TGTGCCAGTAGGACTAGCGGGGGGATCACCGGGGAGCTGTTTTTT. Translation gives CASRTSGGITGELFF.

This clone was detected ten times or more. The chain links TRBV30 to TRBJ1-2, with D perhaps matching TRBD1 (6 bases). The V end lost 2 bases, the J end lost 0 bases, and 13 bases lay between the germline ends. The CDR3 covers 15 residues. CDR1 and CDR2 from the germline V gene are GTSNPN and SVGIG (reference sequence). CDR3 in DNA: TGTGCCTGGAGTACCGGGACACCGACTAACTATGGCTACACCTTC. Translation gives CAWSTGTPTNYGYTF.

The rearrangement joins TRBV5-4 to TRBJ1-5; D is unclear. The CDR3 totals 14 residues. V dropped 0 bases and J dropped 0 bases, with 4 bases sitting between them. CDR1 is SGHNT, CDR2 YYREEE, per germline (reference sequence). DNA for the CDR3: TGTGCCAGCAGCTTGGAGGGTAGCAATCAGCCCCAGCATTTT. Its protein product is CASSLEGSNQPQHF.

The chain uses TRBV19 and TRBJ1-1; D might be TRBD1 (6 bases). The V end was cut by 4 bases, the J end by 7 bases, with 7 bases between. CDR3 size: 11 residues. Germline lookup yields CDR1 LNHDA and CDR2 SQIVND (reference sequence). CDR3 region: CASSKGGEAFF. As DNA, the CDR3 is TGTGCCAGTAGTAAGGGGGGTGAAGCTTTCTTT.

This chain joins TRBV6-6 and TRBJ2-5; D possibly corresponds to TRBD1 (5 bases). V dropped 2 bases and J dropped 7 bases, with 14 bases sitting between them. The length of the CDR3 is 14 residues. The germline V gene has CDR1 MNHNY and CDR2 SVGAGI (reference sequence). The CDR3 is CASSYDTGPGTQYF. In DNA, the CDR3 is TGTGCCAGCAGTTACGATACAGGTCCGGGGACCCAGTACTTC.

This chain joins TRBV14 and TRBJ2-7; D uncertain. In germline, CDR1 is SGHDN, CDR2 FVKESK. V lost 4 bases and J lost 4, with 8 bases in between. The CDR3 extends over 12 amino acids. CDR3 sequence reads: CASSPLGYEQYF. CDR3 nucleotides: TGTGCCAGCAGCCCTCTCGGTTACGAGCAGTACTTC.

The CDR3 region has the DNA TGTGCCAGTAGTAGGGACATAGCTAACTATGGCTACACCTTC. Translated: CASSRDIANYGYTF. The chain combines TRBV19 with TRBJ1-2; maybe TRBD1 (6 bases). The germline gives CDR1 LNHDA, CDR2 SQIVND (reference sequence). V shed 4 bases and J shed 0 bases, with 9 bases lying between them. The CDR3 spans 14 residues.